This passage covers 27 T cell receptor beta chains from one sample sequenced in a study of OX40 agonist ivuxolimab in advanced cancers. The method was immunoSEQ multiplex PCR; TCRdb's version includes in-frame clones alone and lacks a portion of them. The data show roughly 69,000 clones, with around 90% seen just once and 4% to 5% held by the top ten. Sequencing was performed on CD4+ or CD8+ T cells sorted from blood, taken in a trial of the OX40 agonist ivuxolimab. The receptor source for this set is an adult with an advanced solid tumor such as melanoma, head and neck, liver or kidney cancer.

CDR3 protein: CASSHTTGPRETQYF. In nucleotides, the CDR3 is TGTGCCAGCAGTCACACTACGGGCCCCCGGGAGACCCAGTACTTC. The rearrangement uses TRBV6-5 and TRBJ2-5; no clear D. Germline V gene lookup returns CDR1 MNHEY and CDR2 SVGAGI. V was clipped by 5 bases and J by 5 bases, with 18 bases between them. The CDR3 contains 15 residues.

The chain couples TRBV6-6 to TRBJ2-7; 8 bases fit TRBD2. Germline loops: CDR1 MNHNY, CDR2 SVGAGI (reference sequence). The CDR3 is made up of 14 amino acids. The V and J ends lost 5 bases and 3 bases, in that order; junction bases with no gene match: 6. DNA for the CDR3: TGTGCCAGCAGTCCACTAGCGGCCCTCTACGAGCAGTACTTC. Translated: CASSPLAALYEQYF.

The table lists this clone with a few counts. This chain joins TRBV6-5 and TRBJ1-2, with D uncertain. Germline CDR1 MNHEY, CDR2 SVGAGI. V lost 7 bases to trimming and J lost 8 bases, with 14 bases between them. The CDR3 contains 12 residues. For the CDR3, the DNA is TGTGCCAGCACTCCCGGGGTTGTCGGCTACACCTTC. This codes for CASTPGVVGYTF.

The gene calls are TRBV30 and TRBJ1-1; D not certain. Germline V gene data show CDR1 as GTSNPN and CDR2 as SVGIG (reference sequence). The CDR3 length is 11 residues. V was trimmed by 2 bases and J by 5 bases, leaving 6 bases between them. Written as DNA, the CDR3 is TGTGCCTGGAGTCGAGGGACTGAAGCTTTCTTT. Its protein product is CAWSRGTEAFF.

The chain combines TRBV28 with TRBJ2-1; tentatively, D is TRBD2 (5 bases). The CDR3 covers 16 residues. Germline V gene data show CDR1 as MDHEN and CDR2 as SYDVKM. Trimming left V 6 bases short and J 10 bases short, with 25 bases between. In DNA form, the CDR3 reads TGTGCCAGCAGGCCGACTATTGGTAACGGTCGCCCCGAGCAGTTCTTC. Translation gives CASRPTIGNGRPEQFF.

The chain uses TRBV5-6 and TRBJ2-4; 9 bases agree with TRBD1. The CDR3 covers 14 residues. Germline V gene data show CDR1 as SGHDT and CDR2 as YYEEEE. Trimming at V came to 6 bases and at J to 4 bases, leaving 5 bases not matched to a gene. CDR3 bases: TGTGCCAGCACTTCCGGGACAGGGAAAAACATTCAGTACTTC. Encoded protein: CASTSGTGKNIQYF.

The V and J genes are TRBV7-6 and TRBJ2-6; D is tentatively TRBD1 or TRBD2 (6 bases each). Trimming stripped 1 base from V and 1 base from J, with 11 bases between. The CDR3 is 17 amino acids. The germline V gene encodes CDR1 SGHVS and CDR2 FNYEAQ. CDR3 sequence: CASSLVGGPSGANVLTF. As DNA, the CDR3 is TGTGCCAGCAGCTTAGTGGGGGGCCCTTCTGGGGCCAACGTCCTGACTTTC. The whole variable domain, filled in from reference TRBV7-6 and TRBJ2-6, reads GAGVSQSPRYKVTKRGQDVALRCDPISGHVSLYWYRQALGQGPEFLTYFNYEAQQDKSGLPNDRFSAERPEGSISTLTIQRTEQRDSAMYRCASSLVGGPSGANVLTFGAGSRLTVL.

J is TRBJ2-5 and V is TRBV7-9; D is unresolved. Trimming removed 5 bases from V and 3 bases from J, with 13 bases in between. Germline V gene data show CDR1 as SEHNR and CDR2 as FQNEAQ (reference sequence). This CDR3 contains 14 residues. The CDR3 protein is CASSAEPTEETQYF. The CDR3 DNA reads TGTGCCAGCAGCGCCGAACCCACAGAAGAGACCCAGTACTTC.

This chain connects TRBV28 to TRBJ2-1; D remains ambiguous. The CDR3 runs 15 residues. The germline V gene has CDR1 MDHEN and CDR2 SYDVKM. V lost 2 bases, J lost 4 bases, and 12 bases lay in between. CDR3 sequence (DNA): TGTGCCAGCAGTTTAACCGTACGGCCATACAATGAGCAGTTCTTC. Its translation: CASSLTVRPYNEQFF.

V usage is TRBV15 and J usage is TRBJ2-7, with D possibly matching TRBD1 (5 bases). The V and J ends lost 0 bases and 6 bases respectively, with 9 bases between them. Germline CDR1 is LNHNV and CDR2 is YYDKDF (reference sequence). The CDR3 is 13 residues long. The CDR3 loop reads CATSRDQGSEQYF. The CDR3 nucleotides read TGTGCCACCAGCAGAGACCAGGGCTCCGAGCAGTACTTC.

V is TRBV5-1 and J is TRBJ1-1, with a possible D match to TRBD1 (5 bases). Looked up from germline, CDR1 is SGHRS and CDR2 is YFSETQ. Trimming took off 5 bases at V and 1 base at J, with 12 bases between the two ends. The CDR3 extends over 14 amino acids. The CDR3 DNA sequence: TGCGCCAGCAGTCGAGTTACAGGGAACACTGAAGCTTTCTTT. Protein: CASSRVTGNTEAFF.

The chain links TRBV10-3 to TRBJ2-7, with TRBD1 matching 9 bases. This CDR3 is 13 amino acids long. Unmatched junction bases numbered 7, after V lost 10 bases and J lost 3 bases. Germline V gene lookup returns CDR1 ENHRY and CDR2 SYGVKD. In nucleotides, the CDR3 is TGTGCCACCCGGGACAGGGAAGACTACGAGCAGTACTTC. Its protein is CATRDREDYEQYF.

The genes are TRBV27 and TRBJ2-7; D call uncertain. Germline CDR1 and CDR2: MNHEY and SMNVEV (reference sequence). The CDR3 length is 14 residues. Trimming took 5 bases from V and 1 from J, leaving 12 bases between them. The CDR3, as DNA: TGTGCCAGCAGTCCCCATCTAGGATCCTACGAGCAGTACTTC. It is translated as CASSPHLGSYEQYF.

The V and J genes are TRBV11-2 and TRBJ2-1, with D unresolved. The CDR3 runs to 13 residues. The V end lost 1 base, the J end lost 12 bases, and 13 bases lay between the germline ends. CDR1 and CDR2 (germline): SGHAT, FQNNGV. CDR3: CASSLAESFWQFF. CDR3 DNA sequence: TGTGCCAGCAGCTTAGCGGAAAGTTTCTGGCAGTTCTTC. The whole variable domain, remainder taken from reference TRBV11-2 and TRBJ2-1, is EAGVAQSPRYKIIEKRQSVAFWCNPISGHATLYWYQQILGQGPKLLIQFQNNGVVDDSQLPKDRFSAERLKGVDSTLKIQPAKLEDSAVYLCASSLAESFWQFFGPGTRLTVL.

This sequence joins TRBV28 and TRBJ1-1; D is undetermined. The germline gives CDR1 MDHEN, CDR2 SYDVKM. The CDR3 loop spans 15 amino acids. Trimming removed 1 base from V and 4 bases from J, with 13 bases in between. The CDR3 DNA is TGTGCCAGCAGTTTATTTGAGGGATTGGGCACTGAAGCTTTCTTT. It yields the protein CASSLFEGLGTEAFF.

This CDR3 is CASSQETTGETQDTQYF. Here the CDR3 DNA reads TGTGCCAGCAGCCAAGAAACAACGGGGGAGACACAAGATACGCAGTATTTT. V is TRBV14 and J is TRBJ2-3; possible D gene TRBD2, 6 bases. V lost 0 bases to trimming and J lost 5 bases, with 18 bases between them. Germline V CDR1 and CDR2: SGHDN, FVKESK. CDR3 length: 17 amino acids.

V gene TRBV4-2 combines with J gene TRBJ2-3; 7 nucleotides match TRBD2. V was clipped by 1 base and J by 2 bases; unmatched bases: 3. CDR1 and CDR2 (germline): LGHNA, YNFKEQ. The CDR3 has 15 amino acids. Here the CDR3 DNA reads TGTGCCAGCAGCCAAGCGGGGGGTGACACAGATACGCAGTATTTT. Amino acids: CASSQAGGDTDTQYF.

The V call is TRBV12-2, the J call TRBJ1-2; the table names TRBD1, a call not compared with the DNA. TRBV12-2 is tagged as a pseudogene. The CDR3 extends over 13 amino acids. CDR3 region: CASRSLIRGGYTF. The CDR3 coding sequence is TGTGCAAGTCGCTCGCTGATAAGGGGTGGCTACACCTTC.

The chain joins TRBV7-9 to TRBJ2-1, with 10 bases fitting TRBD1. The CDR3 is 15 residues long. From germline, CDR1 is SEHNR and CDR2 FQNEAQ (reference sequence). The junction had 6 bases not matched to a gene; V was cut back by 4 bases and J by 6 bases. In DNA form, the CDR3 reads TGTGCCAGCAGCTCCGGGACAGGGGCTGCCAATGAGCAGTTCTTC. Protein product: CASSSGTGAANEQFF.

This clone has a single count. CDR3 sequence reads: CASSFGTGLRTYEQYF. The CDR3 DNA is TGTGCCAGCAGTTTCGGGACAGGTCTTAGAACCTACGAGCAGTACTTC. The rearrangement joins TRBV5-6 to TRBJ2-7; 8 bases fit TRBD1. Trimming at V came to 5 bases and at J to 2 bases, leaving 12 bases not matched to a gene. The CDR3 is 16 amino acids. Germline V lookup: CDR1 SGHDT, CDR2 YYEEEE.

This clone was seen only a few times. The CDR3 region has the DNA TGTGCCAGCAGGAAGGGCGGGGTCAACAATGAGCAGTTCTTC. This sequence encodes CASRKGGVNNEQFF. This chain uses TRBV27 with TRBJ2-1, with TRBD2 as a possible D gene (6 bases). The V gene's germline CDR1 is MNHEY and CDR2 SMNVEV (reference sequence). Trimming pared 6 bases from V and 5 bases from J, leaving 14 bases between. This CDR3 comprises 14 residues.

The gene calls are TRBV4-1 and TRBJ2-5; D assignment may be TRBD1 or TRBD2 (6 bases each). Germline CDR1 MGHRA, CDR2 YSYEKL. The CDR3 is 14 residues long. The V end was cut by 4 bases, the J end by 5 bases, with 14 bases between. CDR3 protein: CASSPQGGGETQYF. The DNA of the CDR3 is TGCGCCAGCAGCCCACAGGGAGGCGGGGAGACCCAGTACTTC.

V usage is TRBV30 and J usage is TRBJ2-7, with a tentative D call TRBD2 (6 bases). Germline-derived CDR1 and CDR2 are GTSNPN and SVGIG (reference sequence). With 0 bases removed from V and 3 bases from J, the gap between germline ends came to 9 bases. This CDR3 is built from 13 residues. CDR3 DNA: TGTGCCTGGAGTGTGGGGGGTGTCTACGAGCAGTACTTC. This translates into CAWSVGGVYEQYF.

V is TRBV28 and J is TRBJ1-4, with D possibly TRBD1 on 5 matching bases. Trimming left V 3 bases short and J 8 bases short, with 13 bases between. The CDR3 extends over 14 amino acids. Germline V gene sequence: CDR1 MDHEN, CDR2 SYDVKM. The CDR3 DNA reads as TGTGCCAGCAGTTTGCTTGGGGCAAGGGAAAAACTGTTTTTT. It is translated as CASSLLGAREKLFF.

This chain connects TRBV28 to TRBJ1-4, with 7 bases matching TRBD1. Germline-derived CDR1 and CDR2 are MDHEN and SYDVKM. Trimming at V came to 4 bases and at J to 3 bases, leaving 11 bases not matched to a gene. CDR3 length: 17 residues. The CDR3 protein is CASSSIIPRGANEKLFF. The CDR3 DNA reads TGTGCCAGCAGTTCTATTATCCCCAGGGGGGCTAATGAAAAACTGTTTTTT.

The chain recombines TRBV7-2 with TRBJ2-7, with D unclear. Per the germline V gene, CDR1 is SGHTA and CDR2 is FQGNSA. The germline V and J ends were trimmed by 5 bases and 5 bases, with 7 bases remaining between them. This CDR3 is built from 11 residues. CDR3 amino acids: CASSPLHEQYF. The CDR3 DNA sequence: TGTGCCAGCAGCCCTCTTCACGAGCAGTACTTC. Full variable domain (outside the CDR3, taken from reference TRBV7-2 and TRBJ2-7): GAGVSQSPSNKVTEKGKDVELRCDPISGHTALYWYRQSLGQGLEFLIYFQGNSAPDKSGLPSDRFSAERTGGSVSTLTIQRTQQEDSAVYLCASSPLHEQYFGPGTRLTVT.

The gene calls are TRBV27 and TRBJ2-7; the D call may be TRBD1 or TRBD2 (6 bases each). This CDR3 has 15 residues. Germline CDR1 and CDR2: MNHEY and SMNVEV (reference sequence). Between the trimmed V and J ends, which lost 2 bases and 5 bases, there was a span of 16 bases. CDR3 protein: CASSLTTGATHEQYV. Here the CDR3 DNA reads TGTGCCAGCAGTTTAACGACGGGGGCTACCCACGAGCAGTACGTC.